The 28 T cell receptor beta chains below come from one sample, sequenced in a study of T cells in Graves' hyperthyroidism and ophthalmopathy. Using RNA transcripts as the source, TCR beta CDR3 regions were amplified. During a first-round RT-PCR of the TCR CDR3, the HTBI primer set was used. TCRdb re-called the multiplex PCR reads with MiXCR, one entry per CDR3 protein. The sample consists of around 420,000 distinct CDR3 sequences, roughly 15% of them appearing once. The sequenced sample was blood. The receptors derive from a woman aged 18 to 35 with Graves' hyperthyroidism.

Only a few counts were recorded for this clonotype. V and J are TRBV7-3 and TRBJ2-2, with 7 bases fitting TRBD2. V lost 2 bases, J lost 6 bases, and 3 bases stayed unmatched. Germline V CDR1 and CDR2: SGHTA, FQGTGA. There are 14 residues in the CDR3. The CDR3: CASSLRGGPGELFF. The CDR3 DNA reads TGTGCCAGCAGCTTACGGGGAGGGCCCGGGGAGCTGTTTTTT.

This chain joins TRBV19 and TRBJ1-4; 10 bases fit TRBD1. The trim removed 6 bases at V and 7 bases at J, leaving 11 bases unmatched. Germline assignment: CDR1 LNHDA and CDR2 SQIVND (reference sequence). The CDR3 loop spans 16 amino acids. CDR3 DNA: TGTGCCAGTAGCAGCTACGACCGGGACAGGGGTGAAAAACTGTTTTTT. This gives the protein CASSSYDRDRGEKLFF.

There are a few counts of this clonotype. The chain links TRBV6-5 to TRBJ2-3; TRBD1 matches at 12 bases. There are 18 residues in the CDR3. V shed 3 bases and J 3 bases; nucleotides not matched to a gene: 10. Germline values: CDR1 MNHEY, CDR2 SVGAGI. CDR3 bases: TGTGCCAGCAGTTATCGGTCGGCGGGACAGGGGGCTACAGATACGCAGTATTTT. Its translation is CASSYRSAGQGATDTQYF.

The sample holds a few counts of this clonotype. This rearrangement joins TRBV11-1 to TRBJ2-7; the D gene is possibly TRBD1 (5 bases). Germline V gene data show CDR1 as SGHAT and CDR2 as FQDESV (reference sequence). V gave up 4 bases and J gave up 3 bases, with 13 bases separating them. This CDR3 region has 14 residues. The CDR3: CASSSMDTFYEQYF. As DNA, the CDR3 is TGTGCCAGCAGCTCGATGGACACCTTCTACGAGCAGTACTTC.

This clonotype was counted at least ten times. The rearrangement joins TRBV2 to TRBJ1-5; possibly TRBD1 for D (5 bases). CDR3 length: 15 residues. Germline V CDR1 and CDR2: SNHLY, FYNNEI. The V end lost 4 bases, the J end lost 1 base, and 11 bases lay between the germline ends. CDR3 loop: CASSGVGGSNQPQHF. Written as DNA, the CDR3 is TGTGCCAGCAGTGGGGTGGGGGGGAGCAATCAGCCCCAGCATTTT.

V is TRBV4-3 and J is TRBJ2-6, with 8 bases identical to TRBD2. V was pared by 0 bases and J by 2 bases, with 3 bases of the junction left unmatched. This CDR3 comprises 17 residues. Germline CDR1 is LGHNA and CDR2 is YSLEER. The CDR3 DNA reads TGCGCCAGCAGCCAAGATCGGGGGGGGACTGGGGCCAACGTCCTGACTTTC. It translates to CASSQDRGGTGANVLTF.

The table lists this clonotype with many counts. This rearrangement joins TRBV2 to TRBJ2-3; 7 bases agree with TRBD1. The CDR3 contains 14 residues. J gave up 0 bases and V 7 bases, and 4 bases lay outside the gene matches. CDR1 and CDR2 from the germline V gene are SNHLY and FYNNEI. Here the CDR3 reads CASKGTVSTDTQYF. CDR3 DNA sequence: TGTGCCAGCAAGGGGACAGTGAGCACAGATACGCAGTATTTT. The whole variable domain, remainder taken from reference TRBV2 and TRBJ2-3, is EPEVTQTPSHQVTQMGQEVILRCVPISNHLYFYWYRQILGQKVEFLVSFYNNEISEKSEIFDDQFSVERPDGSNFTLKIRSTKLEDSAMYFCASKGTVSTDTQYFGPGTRLTVL.

This clonotype was recorded at least ten times. The V call is TRBV4-2, the J call TRBJ1-2; 11 bases agree with TRBD1. Germline CDR1 and CDR2: LGHNA and YNFKEQ. V lost 1 base, J lost 3 bases, and 4 bases stayed unmatched. The CDR3 loop spans 16 amino acids. The CDR3 DNA sequence: TGTGCCAGCAGCCAAGTTCGGACAGGGGGCGACTATGGCTACACCTTC. As protein: CASSQVRTGGDYGYTF.

This clonotype came up many times. This chain links TRBV7-3 with TRBJ2-2; D tentatively reads TRBD1 or TRBD2 (6 bases each). The CDR3 runs 15 residues. V was trimmed by 3 bases and J by 1 base, leaving 9 bases between them. CDR1 is SGHTA and CDR2 is FQGTGA in the germline V gene. CDR3 coding DNA: TGTGCCAGCAGCTTGGGGGGCGTGAACACCGGGGAGCTGTTTTTT. Translation gives CASSLGGVNTGELFF.

This clonotype was counted between two and nine times. This rearrangement joins TRBV13 to TRBJ2-5; possible D gene TRBD1, 6 bases. Germline values: CDR1 PRHDT, CDR2 FYEKMQ (reference sequence). The V end was cut by 4 bases, the J end by 5 bases, with 20 bases between. CDR3 length: 16 amino acids. The CDR3 coding sequence is TGTGCCAGCAGCTCCAGGGCGCGGGCTAGGGGGGAGACCCAGTACTTC. This translates into CASSSRARARGETQYF.

The table lists this clonotype with a few counts. V usage is TRBV9 and J usage is TRBJ2-6; TRBD1 agrees at 11 bases. Trimming removed 0 bases from V and 2 bases from J; junction bases left unmatched: 16. This CDR3 spans 22 amino acids. Germline assignment: CDR1 SGDLS and CDR2 YYNGEE. Here the CDR3 DNA reads TGTGCCAGCAGCGTAGGATTGGACAGGGGGCGCAGGGCCTCGGCTGGGGCCAACGTCCTGACTTTC. It translates to CASSVGLDRGRRASAGANVLTF.

This clonotype has more than one count but fewer than ten. The chain is built from TRBV6-2 or TRBV6-3 and TRBJ2-3; D may match TRBD1 or TRBD2 (6 bases each). The CDR3 totals 15 residues. Per the germline V gene, CDR1 is MNHEY and CDR2 is SVGEGT. Trimming cost V 7 bases and J 4 bases, with 18 bases left between them. The CDR3 nucleotides are TGTGCCAGCACCCCCTCGGGGGCGGTCTCAGATACGCAGTATTTT. It specifies CASTPSGAVSDTQYF.

This clonotype was counted at least ten times. This chain uses TRBV20-1 with TRBJ1-2; tentatively, D is TRBD1 (6 bases). This CDR3 spans 13 amino acids. Germline V gene sequence: CDR1 DFQATT, CDR2 SNEGSKA (reference sequence). V lost 6 bases and J lost 4, with 15 bases in between. CDR3 in DNA: TGCAGTGCCCCCGGACAGTCCTTCTATGGCTACACCTTC. It codes for CSAPGQSFYGYTF.

This clonotype occurred many times. The V and J genes are TRBV28 and TRBJ2-4, with D maybe TRBD1 (6 bases). The CDR3 extends over 11 amino acids. Trimming removed 10 bases at V and 8 bases at J, with 12 bases between. Germline CDR1 reads MDHEN; CDR2 reads SYDVKM. CDR3 in amino acids: CATEGDYIQYF. Written as DNA, the CDR3 is TGTGCCACCGAGGGGGATTACATTCAGTACTTC.

V gene TRBV24-1 combines with J gene TRBJ2-3; D gene uncertain. The V gene's germline CDR1 is KGHDR and CDR2 SFDVKD. V was cut by 2 bases and J by 4 bases, with 9 bases left in between. This CDR3 contains 14 residues. The CDR3, as DNA: TGTGCCACCAGTGATTCATGGGTATCAGATACGCAGTATTTT. Encoded protein: CATSDSWVSDTQYF.

This clonotype occurred a few times. V and J are TRBV7-9 and TRBJ2-7; TRBD1 or TRBD2 may be the D gene (5 bases each). The CDR3 extends over 16 amino acids. Trimming removed 1 base at V and 3 bases at J, with 16 bases between. The germline V gene has CDR1 SEHNR and CDR2 FQNEAQ (reference sequence). In DNA form, the CDR3 reads TGTGCCAGCAGCTTAGGAAGGGGCCTAGCCGGCTACGAGCAGTACTTC. Translation gives CASSLGRGLAGYEQYF.

The J gene is TRBJ2-7, the V gene TRBV28; TRBD2 matches at 9 bases. From germline, CDR1 is MDHEN and CDR2 SYDVKM. The CDR3 consists of 15 residues. The V and J ends lost 0 bases and 6 bases, in that order; junction bases with no gene match: 6. CDR3 sequence (DNA): TGTGCCAGCAGTTTATGGGGACTAGCAAGGGGCGAGCAGTACTTC. Residues: CASSLWGLARGEQYF.

This clonotype has more than one count but fewer than ten. The chain has TRBV4-1 and TRBJ2-1, with 10 positions matching TRBD2. This CDR3 has 15 amino acids. V dropped 2 bases and J dropped 10; count of bases not matched to a gene: 8. CDR1 is MGHRA, CDR2 YSYEKL, per germline. The CDR3: CASSQIGLAGDEQFF. The CDR3 coding sequence is TGCGCCAGCAGCCAAATCGGGCTAGCGGGAGACGAGCAGTTCTTC.

This clonotype has only a few counts. The chain links TRBV13 to TRBJ1-1; possibly TRBD1 for D (5 bases). The CDR3 spans 16 residues. Germline V gene sequence: CDR1 PRHDT, CDR2 FYEKMQ (reference sequence). Between the trimmed V and J ends, which lost 5 bases and 1 base, there was a span of 17 bases. The CDR3 DNA reads TGTGCCAGCAGCCCCCACGGGACTCATGAGAACACTGAAGCTTTCTTT. Translation gives CASSPHGTHENTEAFF.

This clonotype was counted many times. One end of the junction fails to match germline, which may point to a read error. The V and J genes are TRBV7-2 and TRBJ2-2; the D is unclear. Per germline, CDR1 SGHTA and CDR2 FQGNSA. The CDR3 has 12 amino acids. In DNA form, the CDR3 reads TGTGCCAGCAGCTTAGCGGGGTCCTCCTGGGTTTTT. Translating it yields CASSLAGSSWVF.

This clonotype has a count of ten or more. The V gene is TRBV6-2 or TRBV6-3, the J gene TRBJ2-1, with D possibly called TRBD1 or TRBD2 (5 bases each). With 6 bases removed from V and 1 base from J, the gap between germline ends came to 16 bases. This CDR3 comprises 16 residues. Germline V CDR1 and CDR2: MNHEY, SVGEGT. The CDR3 loop is CASRSGGSGSYNEQFF. The DNA for the CDR3 is TGTGCCAGCAGATCTGGGGGTTCAGGATCCTACAATGAGCAGTTCTTC.

In regard to this clonotype: A much larger clone differs from this one at a single base, so this may be a read error. The chain uses TRBV2 and TRBJ2-7; D may be TRBD2 (6 bases). CDR3 length equals 14 residues. Germline V gene sequence: CDR1 SNHLY, CDR2 FYNNEI. CDR3 sequence reads: CASSRDSSSYELYF. For the CDR3, the DNA is TGTGCCAGCAGCCGGGACTCGAGCTCCTACGAGCTGTACTTC.

This clonotype was counted ten times or more. The chain links TRBV30 to TRBJ1-5; D is ambiguous. Germline lookup yields CDR1 GTSNPN and CDR2 SVGIG (reference sequence). The CDR3 runs 13 residues. V gave up 3 bases and J gave up 0 bases, with 6 bases separating them. Here the CDR3 reads CAWRTDSNQPQHF. In nucleotides, the CDR3 is TGTGCCTGGAGGACGGATAGCAATCAGCCCCAGCATTTT.

This clonotype was seen only a few times. This chain joins TRBV6-5 and TRBJ2-3, with 7 bases matching TRBD2. V dropped 2 bases and J dropped 0; count of bases not matched to a gene: 8. This CDR3 is 17 amino acids long. CDR1 is MNHEY and CDR2 is SVGAGI in the germline V gene. The CDR3 is CASSYGTGGSSTDTQYF. The DNA for the CDR3 is TGTGCCAGCAGTTACGGGACGGGAGGATCTAGCACAGATACGCAGTATTTT.

The chain employs TRBV5-5 and TRBJ2-3, with 15 bases aligning to TRBD2. CDR3 length: 18 residues. Trimming removed 1 base from V and 4 bases from J; junction bases left unmatched: 7. Germline-derived CDR1 and CDR2 are SGHKS and YYEKEE (reference sequence). The CDR3 DNA follows: TGTGCCAGCAGCTTGACCGGGACTAGCGGGAGGTGGGCAGATACGCAGTATTTT. Its translation is CASSLTGTSGRWADTQYF.

On this clonotype: A much larger clone is a single base away; this may be a read error. The chain employs TRBV20-1 and TRBJ2-3, with D possibly matching TRBD2 (5 bases). The germline V gene has CDR1 DFQATT and CDR2 SNEGSKA (reference sequence). The CDR3 runs to 17 residues. Trimming shortened V by 0 bases and J by 3 bases, and 19 bases separated the two germline ends. CDR3 sequence reads: CSARDLVSSRRTDTQYF. The CDR3 nucleotides are TGCAGTGCTAGAGATCTAGTTTCTAGCAGGAGAACAGATACGCAGTATTTT.

This clonotype was seen many times. The CDR3 reads CASSRVTGENTEAFF. DNA of the CDR3: TGTGCCAGCAGCAGGGTGACAGGGGAGAACACTGAAGCTTTCTTT. V and J are TRBV5-5 and TRBJ1-1, with TRBD1 identical over 8 bases. The CDR3 is 15 amino acids. Germline V lookup: CDR1 SGHKS, CDR2 YYEKEE (reference sequence). Trimming took 4 bases from V and 1 from J; bases not matched to a gene: 6. The variable domain in full, with the rest retrieved from reference TRBV5-5 and TRBJ1-1, is DAGVTQSPTHLIKTRGQQVTLRCSPISGHKSVSWYQQVLGQGPQFIFQYYEKEERGRGNFPDRFSARQFPNYSSELNVNALLLGDSALYLCASSRVTGENTEAFFGQGTRLTVV.

The genes are TRBV7-3 and TRBJ2-3; TRBD2 agrees at 14 bases. The V gene's germline CDR1 is SGHTA and CDR2 FQGTGA. The CDR3 has 17 amino acids. V shed 5 bases and J 3 bases; nucleotides not matched to a gene: 7. The CDR3, as DNA: TGTGCCAGCAGCCCGGGACTAGCGGGAGTCGTAACAGATACGCAGTATTTT. Protein product: CASSPGLAGVVTDTQYF.